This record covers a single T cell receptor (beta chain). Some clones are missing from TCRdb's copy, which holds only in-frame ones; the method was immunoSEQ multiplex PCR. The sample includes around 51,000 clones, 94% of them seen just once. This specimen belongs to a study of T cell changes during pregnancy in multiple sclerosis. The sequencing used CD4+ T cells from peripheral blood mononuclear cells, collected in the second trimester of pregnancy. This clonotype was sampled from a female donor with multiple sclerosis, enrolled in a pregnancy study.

The CDR3 coding sequence is TGTGCCAGCAGCCAAGTCGATAGTTTTGGCTACACCTTC. The encoded protein is CASSQVDSFGYTF. The chain is built from TRBV4-2 and TRBJ1-2; D not certain. CDR3 length: 13 residues. The V gene lost 1 base and the J gene lost 7 bases, with 10 bases spanning the gap. Looked up from germline, CDR1 is LGHNA and CDR2 is YNFKEQ.